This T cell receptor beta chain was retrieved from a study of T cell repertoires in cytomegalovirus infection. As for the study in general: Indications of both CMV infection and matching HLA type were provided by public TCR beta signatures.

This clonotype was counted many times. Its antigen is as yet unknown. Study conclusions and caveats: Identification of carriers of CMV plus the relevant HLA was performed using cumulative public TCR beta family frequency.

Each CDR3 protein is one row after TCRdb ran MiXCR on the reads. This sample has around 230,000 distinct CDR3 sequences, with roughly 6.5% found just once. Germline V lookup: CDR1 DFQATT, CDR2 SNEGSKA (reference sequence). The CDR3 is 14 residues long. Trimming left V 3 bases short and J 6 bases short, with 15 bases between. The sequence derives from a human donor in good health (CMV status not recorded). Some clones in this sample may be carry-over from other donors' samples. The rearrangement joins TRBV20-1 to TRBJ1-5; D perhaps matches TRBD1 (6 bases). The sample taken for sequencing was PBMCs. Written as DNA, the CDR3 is TGCAGTGCTAGCGGACAGAGTCAATCTCAGCCCCAGCATTTT. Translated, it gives CSASGQSQSQPQHF.